The 32 T cell receptor beta chains below all came from one sample that was sequenced in a study of cytomegalovirus exposure and HLA in healthy donors. Primers included in the PCR were 60 Vbeta and 13 Jbeta primers. Clones were sequenced by immunoSEQ multiplex PCR, and TCRdb holds only the in-frame ones, with some missing. This table holds about 130,000 clones, over 70% found once. The material sequenced was PBMCs. These receptors all come from a woman between 50 and 59 years old in good health and CMV-seronegative.

The chain is built from TRBV9 and TRBJ2-6; the match to TRBD2 covers 8 bases. CDR1 is SGDLS and CDR2 is YYNGEE in the germline V gene. CDR3 length: 20 amino acids. The junction had 14 bases not matched to a gene; V was cut back by 3 bases and J by 0 bases. The CDR3 DNA reads as TGTGCCAGCAGCGGCCCGGGGGGGGGACTTAAACGCTCTGGGGCCAACGTCCTGACTTTC. Encoded protein: CASSGPGGGLKRSGANVLTF. Complete variable domain (other parts from reference TRBV9 and TRBJ2-6): DSGVTQTPKHLITATGQRVTLRCSPRSGDLSVYWYQQSLDQGLQFLIQYYNGEERAKGNILERFSAQQFPDLHSELNLSSLELGDSALYFCASSGPGGGLKRSGANVLTFGAGSRLTVL.

The genes are TRBV7-7 and TRBJ2-3, with 13 bases aligning to TRBD2. The V gene end was trimmed by 5 bases and the J gene end by 5 bases; junction bases not matched to a gene: 7. Germline-derived CDR1 and CDR2 are SSHAT and FNYEAQ (reference sequence). The CDR3 contains 16 residues. CDR3 protein: CASSRGLAGEGDTQYF. The CDR3 DNA reads TGTGCCAGCAGCCGAGGACTAGCGGGAGAGGGAGATACGCAGTATTTT.

The CDR3 bases are TGTGCCAGCAGCTTAGTAACTATTGAGCAGTTCTTC. It specifies CASSLVTIEQFF. The rearrangement links TRBV7-2 to TRBJ2-1, with unresolved D. The CDR3 is made up of 12 amino acids. Trimming shortened V by 1 base and J by 9 bases, and 7 bases separated the two germline ends. Germline-derived CDR1 and CDR2 are SGHTA and FQGNSA.

As for this clone: The junction and the germline gene differ at one end; a read error may be behind it. This chain links TRBV18 with TRBJ2-7; D gene unclear. Germline CDR1 KGHSH, CDR2 LQKENI. This CDR3 contains 14 residues. Here the CDR3 DNA reads TGTGCCAGCTCACCAATGCAGGCCTCCCACGAGCAGTACTTC. This gives the protein CASSPMQASHEQYF.

This chain connects TRBV4-1 to TRBJ2-7; possibly TRBD2 for D (5 bases). This CDR3 contains 13 residues. V was pared by 4 bases and J by 7 bases, with 14 bases between. The germline gives CDR1 MGHRA, CDR2 YSYEKL. The CDR3 nucleotides read TGCGCCAGCAGCCGCCGGGCGGAGGTGGAGCAGTACTTC. It specifies CASSRRAEVEQYF.

This chain connects TRBV15 to TRBJ1-2, with 8 bases fitting TRBD1. Losses at the gene ends were 4 bases for V and 6 bases for J; bases not matched to a gene: 7. The CDR3 runs 14 residues. Germline CDR1 LNHNV, CDR2 YYDKDF (reference sequence). The CDR3 reads CATSNVTGGDGYTF. The CDR3 DNA reads as TGTGCCACCAGCAACGTAACAGGGGGGGATGGCTACACCTTC. Drawing the rest from reference TRBV15 and TRBJ1-2, the complete variable domain is DAMVIQNPRYQVTQFGKPVTLSCSQTLNHNVMYWYQQKSSQAPKLLFHYYDKDFNNEADTPDNFQSRRPNTSFCFLDIRSPGLGDTAMYLCATSNVTGGDGYTFGSGTRLTVV.

J is TRBJ1-1 and V is TRBV29-1, with TRBD1 as a possible D gene (5 bases). Germline CDR1 reads SQVTM; CDR2 reads ANQGSEA. Trimming pared 5 bases from V and 10 bases from J, leaving 14 bases between. This CDR3 spans 11 amino acids. The CDR3, as DNA: TGCAGCGTTCCTCAGGGCCCCTCAGCTTTCTTT. As protein: CSVPQGPSAFF.

The chain carries TRBV28 and TRBJ2-5, with TRBD2 matching over 10 bases. The CDR3 contains 14 residues. Germline V gene lookup returns CDR1 MDHEN and CDR2 SYDVKM. The V segment lost 4 bases and the J segment 4 bases; nucleotides outside the gene matches: 3. In nucleotides, the CDR3 is TGTGCCAGCAGTTCTAGCGGGAGATTAGAGACCCAGTACTTC. This encodes CASSSSGRLETQYF.

J is TRBJ2-1 and V is TRBV28; 10 bases map to TRBD2. The CDR3 length is 15 residues. CDR1 MDHEN and CDR2 SYDVKM come from the germline V gene. V dropped 6 bases and J dropped 1; count of bases not matched to a gene: 3. CDR3 in DNA: TGTGCCAGCAGAATAGCGGGAGGTTCCTACAATGAGCAGTTCTTC. It yields the protein CASRIAGGSYNEQFF.

This chain's CDR3 is CASSLAQGWSEAFF. In nucleotides, the CDR3 is TGTGCCAGCAGCTTAGCGCAGGGTTGGTCTGAAGCTTTCTTT. The chain joins TRBV7-2 to TRBJ1-1; possibly TRBD1 for D (5 bases). The CDR3 consists of 14 residues. V was shortened by 0 bases and J by 6 bases, with 11 bases between the two germline ends. Looked up from germline, CDR1 is SGHTA and CDR2 is FQGNSA.

The gene calls are TRBV5-6 and TRBJ2-3, with TRBD1 as a possible D gene (6 bases). V lost 6 bases and J 2 bases, leaving 10 bases between the germline ends. The CDR3 loop spans 13 amino acids. Germline CDR1 and CDR2: SGHDT and YYEEEE. As DNA, the CDR3 is TGTGCCAGCAACAGGGACCTCACAGATACGCAGTATTTT. Amino acids: CASNRDLTDTQYF.

The V call is TRBV19, the J call TRBJ2-1; 8 bases agree with TRBD1. This CDR3 contains 13 residues. The V gene end was trimmed by 6 bases and the J gene end by 9 bases; junction bases not matched to a gene: 7. Germline-derived CDR1 and CDR2 are LNHDA and SQIVND (reference sequence). CDR3 DNA: TGTGCCAGTAGGACGACAGGGACAGGTGAGCAGTTCTTC. This encodes CASRTTGTGEQFF.

This chain joins TRBV7-9 and TRBJ2-5; TRBD1 is a possible D gene (5 bases). Trimming cost V 4 bases and J 2 bases, with 8 bases left between them. Per germline, CDR1 SEHNR and CDR2 FQNEAQ (reference sequence). This CDR3 is built from 13 residues. The CDR3 loop reads CASSSKGQETQYF. Written as DNA, the CDR3 is TGTGCCAGCAGCTCCAAGGGGCAAGAGACCCAGTACTTC. Complete variable domain (other parts from reference TRBV7-9 and TRBJ2-5): DTGVSQNPRHKITKRGQNVTFRCDPISEHNRLYWYRQTLGQGPEFLTYFQNEAQLEKSRLLSDRFSAERPKGSFSTLEIQRTEQGDSAMYLCASSSKGQETQYFGPGTRLLVL.

This clone occurred a few times. The junction does not match germline at one end; this may be a read error. The chain has TRBV7-9 and TRBJ2-3, with D perhaps matching TRBD2 (6 bases). CDR1 is SEHNR and CDR2 is FQNEAQ in the germline V gene (reference sequence). The CDR3 has 15 residues. CDR3 in DNA: TGTTCCAGCAGCTTCACGGGAGTGAGCACAGATACGCAGTATTTT. Its protein is CSSSFTGVSTDTQYF.

A single count supports this clone. The chain is built from TRBV11-2 and TRBJ2-2, with unresolved D. Germline V gene data show CDR1 as SGHAT and CDR2 as FQNNGV. The V gene lost 7 bases and the J gene lost 0 bases, with 12 bases spanning the gap. The CDR3 spans 15 residues. CDR3 DNA: TGTGCCAGCACGCCCCGGTTAACGAACACCGGGGAGCTGTTTTTT. It encodes CASTPRLTNTGELFF.

The V call is TRBV2, the J call TRBJ2-1, with D possibly being TRBD2 (6 bases). Trimming cost V 3 bases and J 6 bases, with 15 bases left between them. CDR3 size: 15 residues. Germline CDR1 reads SNHLY; CDR2 reads FYNNEI. CDR3 region: CASSEQVGGGNEQFF. The CDR3 nucleotides are TGTGCCAGCAGTGAGCAGGTGGGGGGTGGCAATGAGCAGTTCTTC.

The chain has TRBV28 and TRBJ2-3; D possibly corresponds to TRBD1 (6 bases). The CDR3 covers 15 residues. V lost 6 bases to trimming and J lost 0 bases, with 13 bases between them. Per the germline V gene, CDR1 is MDHEN and CDR2 is SYDVKM. The CDR3: CASRTGTSSTDTQYF. CDR3 coding DNA: TGTGCCAGCAGAACCGGGACATCTAGCACAGATACGCAGTATTTT.

V usage is TRBV27 and J usage is TRBJ2-2, with 7 bases identical to TRBD2. Germline V gives CDR1 MNHEY, CDR2 SMNVEV (reference sequence). This CDR3 spans 16 amino acids. V was clipped by 5 bases and J by 6 bases; unmatched bases: 12. The CDR3 DNA is TGTGCCAGCAGTCAGGGCCTAGCGGAACCCTCCGGGGAGCTGTTTTTT. The encoded protein is CASSQGLAEPSGELFF.

The V gene is TRBV6-5, the J gene TRBJ1-1; D is uncertain. There are 13 residues in the CDR3. The V gene lost 4 bases and the J gene lost 3 bases, with 9 bases spanning the gap. The germline V gene has CDR1 MNHEY and CDR2 SVGAGI. The CDR3 bases are TGTGCCAGCAGTTCCACAGCATACACTGAAGCTTTCTTT. Protein: CASSSTAYTEAFF.

The chain employs TRBV19 and TRBJ1-5, with D possibly being TRBD1 (5 bases). Trimming stripped 3 bases from V and 7 bases from J, with 16 bases between. The CDR3 has 15 amino acids. Germline V lookup: CDR1 LNHDA, CDR2 SQIVND (reference sequence). CDR3: CASSMGWQGGQPQHF. The CDR3 DNA reads as TGTGCCAGTAGTATGGGTTGGCAGGGAGGCCAGCCCCAGCATTTT.

The CDR3 region is CASSDNAGNTIYF. The CDR3 nucleotides read TGTGCCAGTAGTGACAACGCGGGAAACACCATATATTTT. The chain uses TRBV19 and TRBJ1-3, with D uncertain. CDR1 is LNHDA, CDR2 SQIVND, per germline (reference sequence). V was shortened by 5 bases and J by 4 bases, with 9 bases between the two germline ends. This CDR3 is built from 13 residues.

With respect to this clone: One end of the junction varies from germline; a read error may be responsible. The chain is built from TRBV9 and TRBJ1-1; the match to TRBD1 covers 8 bases. This CDR3 is built from 11 residues. Germline V gene sequence: CDR1 SGDLS, CDR2 YYNGEE. The CDR3 region is CASSPGKGQDF. CDR3 DNA sequence: TGTGCCAGCAGCCCAGGAAAGGGACAGGACTTT.

Only a few counts were recorded for this clone. The J gene is TRBJ2-3, the V gene TRBV4-2; D may be TRBD2 (6 bases). CDR1 LGHNA and CDR2 YNFKEQ come from the germline V gene. The V and J ends lost 0 bases and 1 base respectively, with 14 bases between them. The CDR3 has 17 residues. The CDR3 bases are TGTGCCAGCAGCCAAGATCTTTTGGCGGGGCGCACAGATACGCAGTATTTT. It encodes CASSQDLLAGRTDTQYF.

Concerning this clone itself: One junction end disagrees with the germline gene, perhaps due to a read error. The chain combines TRBV7-9 with TRBJ2-1; TRBD2 aligns across 8 bases. The CDR3 is made up of 15 amino acids. Germline CDR1 is SEHNR and CDR2 is FQNEAQ (reference sequence). The CDR3 DNA sequence: TGTTCCAGCAGCTTAGATCTAGCGGGCTACAATGAGCAGTTCTTC. It codes for CSSSLDLAGYNEQFF.

The chain uses TRBV19 and TRBJ1-1, with TRBD1 identical over 7 bases. With 7 bases clipped from V and 5 bases from J, the junction kept 7 bases outside the gene matches. Germline CDR1 and CDR2: LNHDA and SQIVND (reference sequence). This CDR3 spans 13 amino acids. In DNA form, the CDR3 reads TGTGCCAGTAAAGACAGGGTTGGGACTGAAGCTTTCTTT. It specifies CASKDRVGTEAFF.

The chain is built from TRBV9 and TRBJ2-3, with 10 positions matching TRBD2. The CDR3 contains 15 residues. Germline lookup yields CDR1 SGDLS and CDR2 YYNGEE. J was trimmed by 3 bases and V by 4 bases; bases with no gene match: 5. CDR3 in amino acids: CASSIGTSATDTQYF. The CDR3 DNA sequence: TGTGCCAGCAGCATAGGGACTAGCGCTACAGATACGCAGTATTTT.

The V call is TRBV1, the J call TRBJ2-1; the D call of TRBD2 is as the table states it, not checked on the DNA. TRBV1 has pseudogene status. CDR3 length: 16 amino acids. CDR3 region: CTSSQQGLAVYNEQFF. For the CDR3, the DNA is TGCACCAGCAGCCAACAGGGACTAGCGGTCTACAATGAGCAGTTCTTC.

A few counts support this clone. The chain has TRBV2 and TRBJ1-5; 7 nucleotides agree with TRBD1. Unmatched junction bases numbered 9, after V lost 8 bases and J lost 11 bases. The V gene's germline CDR1 is SNHLY and CDR2 FYNNEI. The CDR3 spans 12 residues. This CDR3 is CASLGQGVAQHF. In DNA form, the CDR3 reads TGTGCCAGCTTGGGGCAGGGGGTGGCCCAGCATTTT.

The chain uses TRBV9 and TRBJ1-5; TRBD1 is a possible D gene (6 bases). Germline V gene sequence: CDR1 SGDLS, CDR2 YYNGEE. Trimming cost V 4 bases and J 6 bases, with 11 bases left between them. The CDR3 contains 13 residues. As DNA, the CDR3 is TGTGCCAGCAGCCGCGCGACAGGTCAGCCCCAGCATTTT. Translated, it gives CASSRATGQPQHF. Filled out from reference TRBV9 and TRBJ1-5, the complete variable domain reads DSGVTQTPKHLITATGQRVTLRCSPRSGDLSVYWYQQSLDQGLQFLIQYYNGEERAKGNILERFSAQQFPDLHSELNLSSLELGDSALYFCASSRATGQPQHFGDGTRLSIL.

The chain couples TRBV28 to TRBJ1-2, with D uncertain. V was trimmed by 2 bases and J by 4 bases, leaving 8 bases between them. The germline CDR1 and CDR2 sequences are MDHEN and SYDVKM. This CDR3 is 13 amino acids long. The CDR3: CASSLEGVYGYTF. For the CDR3, the DNA is TGTGCCAGCAGTTTAGAGGGCGTCTATGGCTACACCTTC.

The chain employs TRBV7-2 and TRBJ2-1, with a possible D match to TRBD1 (5 bases). V was trimmed by 0 bases and J by 0 bases, leaving 9 bases between them. The V gene's germline CDR1 is SGHTA and CDR2 FQGNSA. The CDR3 covers 16 residues. CDR3 DNA sequence: TGTGCCAGCAGCTTAGCAGGGGCCTCCTCCTACAATGAGCAGTTCTTC. Amino acids: CASSLAGASSYNEQFF.

This clone showed up just once. The chain uses TRBV4-3 and TRBJ2-1; D not certain. The CDR3 consists of 14 residues. Germline V gene sequence: CDR1 LGHNA, CDR2 YSLEER. V dropped 0 bases and J dropped 5 bases, with 8 bases sitting between them. The DNA of the CDR3 is TGCGCCAGCAGCCAAGAGGATGCGGACAATGAGCAGTTCTTC. Protein: CASSQEDADNEQFF.